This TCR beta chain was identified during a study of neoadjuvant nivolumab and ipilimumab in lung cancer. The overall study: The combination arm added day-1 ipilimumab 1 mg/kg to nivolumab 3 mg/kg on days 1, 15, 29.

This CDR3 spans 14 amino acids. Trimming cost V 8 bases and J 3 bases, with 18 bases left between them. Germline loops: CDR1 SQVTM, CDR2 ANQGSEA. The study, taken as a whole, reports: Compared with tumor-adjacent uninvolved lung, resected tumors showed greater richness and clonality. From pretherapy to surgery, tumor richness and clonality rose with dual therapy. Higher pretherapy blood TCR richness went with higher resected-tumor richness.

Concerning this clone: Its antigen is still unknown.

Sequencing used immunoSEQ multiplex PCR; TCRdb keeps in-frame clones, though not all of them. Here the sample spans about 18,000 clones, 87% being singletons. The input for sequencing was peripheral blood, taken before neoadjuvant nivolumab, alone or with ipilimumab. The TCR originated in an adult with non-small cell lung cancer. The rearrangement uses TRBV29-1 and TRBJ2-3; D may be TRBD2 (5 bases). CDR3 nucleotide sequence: TGCAGCTCAAGGGCGAGGGTGCGTACAGATACGCAGTATTTT. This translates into CSSRARVRTDTQYF.